This T cell receptor beta chain was recorded in a study of monozygotic twins with inflammatory bowel disease. Findings of the study overall: Healthy co-twins, by inverse Simpson, had higher TCRbeta diversity than their siblings with IBD.

A total RNA quantity of around 3,700 ng went into each TCR library. TCRdb processed the 5' RACE reads again and assigns one entry to each CDR3 protein, with no DNA. This specimen shows about 450,000 distinct CDR3 sequences; the ten leading clones hold about 2.6%. On this clonotype itself: Its specificity is unknown.

CDR3 size: 15 residues. Germline V CDR1 and CDR2: SNHLY, FYNNEI. This chain uses TRBV2 with TRBJ1-5; the TCRdb call, TRBD1, lacks DNA for checking. The sequenced sample was blood. The sequence derives from a human donor with ulcerative colitis or Crohn's disease, or a healthy co-twin of an affected twin (not recorded which). The CDR3 here is CASSERRTGGQPQHF.